This T cell receptor beta chain was found in a study of graft-versus-host responses after intestinal transplantation. The overall study: Multivisceral, liver-intestinal, or isolated intestinal transplants were received by the recipients.

Study-level findings and limits: Some patients had graft-donor T cell macrochimerism, and their allografts showed high graft-versus-host to host-versus-graft clonal ratios. In recipient marrow, GvH clones were found, and some appeared first in ileum or blood.

This CDR3 is built from 15 residues. Germline CDR1 is KGHSH and CDR2 is LQKENI. V was clipped by 3 bases and J by 4 bases; unmatched bases: 7. Data came from immunoSEQ multiplex PCR; TCRdb stores just in-frame clones and leaves some out. This table holds some 9,600 clones, roughly 88% found once. On this clone: Its specificity is not known.

The rearrangement links TRBV18 to TRBJ2-7, with 9 bases that match TRBD1. The input for sequencing was PBMCs, taken 230 to 250 days after intestinal transplant. The TCR was taken from a human patient who received an intestinal transplant, so some T cells may come from the graft donor. Written as DNA, the CDR3 is TGTGCCAGCTCACCGCCGGGACAGGGTCTGTACGAGCAGTACTTC. It codes for CASSPPGQGLYEQYF.